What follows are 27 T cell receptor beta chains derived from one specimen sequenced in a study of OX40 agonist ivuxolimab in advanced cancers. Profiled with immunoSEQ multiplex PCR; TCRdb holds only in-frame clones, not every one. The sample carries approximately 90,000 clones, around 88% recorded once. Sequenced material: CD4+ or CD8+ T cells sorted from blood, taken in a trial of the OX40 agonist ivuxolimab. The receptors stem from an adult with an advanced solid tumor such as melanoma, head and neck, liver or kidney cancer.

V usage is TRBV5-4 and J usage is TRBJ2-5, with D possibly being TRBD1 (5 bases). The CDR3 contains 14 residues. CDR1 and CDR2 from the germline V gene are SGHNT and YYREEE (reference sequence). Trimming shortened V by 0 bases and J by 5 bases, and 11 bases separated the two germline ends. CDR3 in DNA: TGTGCCAGCAGCTTGGGCAGGGTCGAGGAGACCCAGTACTTC. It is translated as CASSLGRVEETQYF.

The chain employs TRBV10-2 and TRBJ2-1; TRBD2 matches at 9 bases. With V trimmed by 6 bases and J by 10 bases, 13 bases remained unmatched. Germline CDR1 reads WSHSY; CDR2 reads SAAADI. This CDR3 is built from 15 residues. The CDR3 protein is CASRASGGTRGEQFF. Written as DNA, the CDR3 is TGCGCCAGCAGGGCGAGCGGGGGGACTAGGGGAGAGCAGTTCTTC.

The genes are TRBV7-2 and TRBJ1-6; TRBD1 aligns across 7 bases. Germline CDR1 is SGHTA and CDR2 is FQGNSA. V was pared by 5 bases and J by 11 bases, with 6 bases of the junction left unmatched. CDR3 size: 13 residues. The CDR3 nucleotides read TGTGCCAGCAGCACGACAGGGAGGGCACCCCTCCACTTT. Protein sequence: CASSTTGRAPLHF.

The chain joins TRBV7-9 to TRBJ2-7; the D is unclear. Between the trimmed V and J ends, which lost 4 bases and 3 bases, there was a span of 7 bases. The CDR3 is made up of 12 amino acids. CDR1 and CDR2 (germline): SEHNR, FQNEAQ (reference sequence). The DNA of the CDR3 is TGTGCCAGCAGCTCGTGGGGCTACGAGCAGTACTTC. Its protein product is CASSSWGYEQYF. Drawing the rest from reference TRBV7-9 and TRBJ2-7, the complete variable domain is DTGVSQNPRHKITKRGQNVTFRCDPISEHNRLYWYRQTLGQGPEFLTYFQNEAQLEKSRLLSDRFSAERPKGSFSTLEIQRTEQGDSAMYLCASSSWGYEQYFGPGTRLTVT.

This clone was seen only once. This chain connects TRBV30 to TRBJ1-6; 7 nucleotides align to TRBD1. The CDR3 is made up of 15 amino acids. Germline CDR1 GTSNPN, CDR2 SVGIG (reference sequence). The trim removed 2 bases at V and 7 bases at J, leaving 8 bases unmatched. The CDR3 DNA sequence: TGTGCCTGGAGTTCCGTAGGGGGCAGAAATTCACCCCTCCACTTT. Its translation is CAWSSVGGRNSPLHF.

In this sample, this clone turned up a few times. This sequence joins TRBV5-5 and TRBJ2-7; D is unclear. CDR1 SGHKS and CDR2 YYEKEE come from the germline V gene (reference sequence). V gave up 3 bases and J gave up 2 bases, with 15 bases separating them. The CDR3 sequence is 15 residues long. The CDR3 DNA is TGTGCCAGCAGCTCCATGCCCGGGTCTACCTACGAGCAGTACTTC. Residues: CASSSMPGSTYEQYF.

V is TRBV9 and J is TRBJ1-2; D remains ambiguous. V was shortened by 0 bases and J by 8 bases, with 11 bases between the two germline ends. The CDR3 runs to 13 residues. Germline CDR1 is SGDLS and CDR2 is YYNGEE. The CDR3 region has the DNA TGTGCCAGCAGCGTAGCTACGAGCGGCGGCTACACCTTC. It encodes CASSVATSGGYTF.

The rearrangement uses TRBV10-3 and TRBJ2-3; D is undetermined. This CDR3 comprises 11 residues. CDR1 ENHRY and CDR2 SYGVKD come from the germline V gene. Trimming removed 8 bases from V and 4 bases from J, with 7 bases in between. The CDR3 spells CAISPADTQYF. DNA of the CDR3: TGTGCCATCTCCCCCGCAGATACGCAGTATTTT.

This CDR3 reads CAWSPPPPGTVNTGELFF. In DNA, the CDR3 is TGTGCCTGGAGCCCTCCTCCTCCCGGGACAGTAAACACCGGGGAGCTGTTTTTT. This chain joins TRBV30 and TRBJ2-2; 7 positions match TRBD1. The CDR3 runs to 18 residues. Per germline, CDR1 GTSNPN and CDR2 SVGIG (reference sequence). V trimming: 3 bases; J trimming: 2 bases; junction bases outside the gene matches: 15.

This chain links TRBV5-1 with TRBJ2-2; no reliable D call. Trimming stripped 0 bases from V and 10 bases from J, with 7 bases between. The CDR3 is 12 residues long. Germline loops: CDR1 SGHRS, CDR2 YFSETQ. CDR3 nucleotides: TGCGCCAGCAGCTTGGAAGTCGAGGAGCTGTTTTTT. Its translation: CASSLEVEELFF.

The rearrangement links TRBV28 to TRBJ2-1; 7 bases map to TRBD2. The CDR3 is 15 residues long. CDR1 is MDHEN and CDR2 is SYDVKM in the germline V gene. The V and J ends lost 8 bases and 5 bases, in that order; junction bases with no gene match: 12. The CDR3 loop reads CASLSSLAEDNEQFF. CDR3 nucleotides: TGTGCCAGCCTTTCCTCGCTAGCGGAGGACAATGAGCAGTTCTTC.

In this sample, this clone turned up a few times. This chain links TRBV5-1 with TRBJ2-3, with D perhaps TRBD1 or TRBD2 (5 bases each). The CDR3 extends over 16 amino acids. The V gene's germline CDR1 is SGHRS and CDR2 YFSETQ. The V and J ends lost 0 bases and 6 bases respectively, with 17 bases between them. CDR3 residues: CASSLAGALLPDTQYF. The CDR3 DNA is TGCGCCAGCAGCTTGGCCGGGGCCCTCCTTCCGGATACGCAGTATTTT.

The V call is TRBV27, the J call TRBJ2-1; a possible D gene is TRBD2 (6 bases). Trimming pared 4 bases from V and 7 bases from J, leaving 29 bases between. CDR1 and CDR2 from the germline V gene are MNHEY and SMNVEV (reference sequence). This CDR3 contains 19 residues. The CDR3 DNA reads TGTGCCAGCAGTTCTTCACTCCCCATGCGGGGAACAGGCGGGAATGAGCAGTTCTTC. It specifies CASSSSLPMRGTGGNEQFF.

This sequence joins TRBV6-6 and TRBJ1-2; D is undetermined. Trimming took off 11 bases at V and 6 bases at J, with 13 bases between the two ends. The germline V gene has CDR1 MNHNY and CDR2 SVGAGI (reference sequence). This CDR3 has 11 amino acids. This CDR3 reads CAGQGSNGYTF. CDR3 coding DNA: TGTGCCGGGCAAGGAAGTAATGGCTACACCTTC.

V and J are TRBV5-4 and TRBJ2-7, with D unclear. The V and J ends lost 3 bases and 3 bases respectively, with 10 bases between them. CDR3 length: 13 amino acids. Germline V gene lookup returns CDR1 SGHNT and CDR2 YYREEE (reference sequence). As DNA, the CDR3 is TGTGCCAGCAGCTCGCCCAGTTACTACGAGCAGTACTTC. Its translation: CASSSPSYYEQYF.

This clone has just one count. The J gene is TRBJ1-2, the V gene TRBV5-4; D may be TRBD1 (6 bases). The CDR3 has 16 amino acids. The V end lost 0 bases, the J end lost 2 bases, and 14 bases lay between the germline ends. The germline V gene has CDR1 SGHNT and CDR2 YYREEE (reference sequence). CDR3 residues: CASSLAGGALNYGYTF. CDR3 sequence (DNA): TGTGCCAGCAGCTTGGCGGGGGGGGCTCTCAACTATGGCTACACCTTC.

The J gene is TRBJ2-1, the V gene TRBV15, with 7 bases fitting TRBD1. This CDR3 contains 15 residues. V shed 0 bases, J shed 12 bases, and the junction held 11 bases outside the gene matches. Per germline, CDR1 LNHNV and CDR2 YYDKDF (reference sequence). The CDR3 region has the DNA TGTGCCACCAGCAGAGAAGCCGACAGGGCTATCTGGCAGTTCTTC. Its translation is CATSREADRAIWQFF.

CDR3 in amino acids: CASSLWGSTGTEAFF. The CDR3 DNA is TGCGCCAGCAGCTTGTGGGGCTCAACGGGCACTGAAGCTTTCTTT. The chain uses TRBV5-1 and TRBJ1-1; D possibly corresponds to TRBD1 (5 bases). V lost 1 base and J lost 4, with 14 bases in between. Germline CDR1 reads SGHRS; CDR2 reads YFSETQ. The CDR3 is 15 amino acids.

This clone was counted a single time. The CDR3 here is CASSGVGNEQFF. The DNA of the CDR3 is TGTGCCAGCAGTGGTGTAGGGAATGAGCAGTTCTTC. This chain uses TRBV2 with TRBJ2-1, with unresolved D. V was cut by 4 bases and J by 7 bases, with 8 bases left in between. Germline lookup yields CDR1 SNHLY and CDR2 FYNNEI. CDR3 length: 12 amino acids. The full variable domain, in which reference TRBV2 and TRBJ2-1 provide the parts outside the CDR3, is EPEVTQTPSHQVTQMGQEVILRCVPISNHLYFYWYRQILGQKVEFLVSFYNNEISEKSEIFDDQFSVERPDGSNFTLKIRSTKLEDSAMYFCASSGVGNEQFFGPGTRLTVL.

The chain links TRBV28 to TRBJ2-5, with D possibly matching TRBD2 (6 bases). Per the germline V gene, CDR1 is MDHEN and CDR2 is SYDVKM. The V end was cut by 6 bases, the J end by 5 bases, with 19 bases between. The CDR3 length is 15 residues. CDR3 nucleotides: TGTGCCAGCAGCCGAACGGGAGCTACGGGGGAGACCCAGTACTTC. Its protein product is CASSRTGATGETQYF.

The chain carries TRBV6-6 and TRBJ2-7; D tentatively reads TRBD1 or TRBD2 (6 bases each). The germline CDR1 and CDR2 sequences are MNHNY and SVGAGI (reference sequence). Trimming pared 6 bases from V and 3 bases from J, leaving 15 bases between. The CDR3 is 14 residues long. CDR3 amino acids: CASSPGGGLYEQYF. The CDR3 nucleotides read TGTGCCAGCAGCCCCGGAGGGGGTCTCTACGAGCAGTACTTC.

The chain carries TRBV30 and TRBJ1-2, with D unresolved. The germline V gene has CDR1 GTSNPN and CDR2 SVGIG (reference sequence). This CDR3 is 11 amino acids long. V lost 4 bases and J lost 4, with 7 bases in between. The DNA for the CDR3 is TGTGCCTGGACCAGAATCTATGGCTACACCTTC. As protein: CAWTRIYGYTF.

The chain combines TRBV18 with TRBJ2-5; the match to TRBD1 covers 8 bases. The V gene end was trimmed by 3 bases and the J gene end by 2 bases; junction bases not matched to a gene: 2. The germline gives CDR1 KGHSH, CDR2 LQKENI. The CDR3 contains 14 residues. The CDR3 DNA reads TGTGCCAGCTCACCTGGACAGGGACAAGAGACCCAGTACTTC. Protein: CASSPGQGQETQYF.

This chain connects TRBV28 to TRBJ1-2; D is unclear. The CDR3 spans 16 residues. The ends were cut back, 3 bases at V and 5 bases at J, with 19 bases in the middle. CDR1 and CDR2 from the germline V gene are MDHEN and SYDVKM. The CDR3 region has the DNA TGTGCCAGCAGTTTTCCGCTCTCGGGCCCCGGATATGGCTACACCTTC. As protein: CASSFPLSGPGYGYTF.

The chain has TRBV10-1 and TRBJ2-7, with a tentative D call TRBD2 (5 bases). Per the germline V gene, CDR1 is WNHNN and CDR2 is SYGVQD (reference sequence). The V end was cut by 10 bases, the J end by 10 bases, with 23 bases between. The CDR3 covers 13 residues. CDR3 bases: TGCGCCAATCCGCCCAGGACTGGCTCGGGACAGTACTTC. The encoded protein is CANPPRTGSGQYF.

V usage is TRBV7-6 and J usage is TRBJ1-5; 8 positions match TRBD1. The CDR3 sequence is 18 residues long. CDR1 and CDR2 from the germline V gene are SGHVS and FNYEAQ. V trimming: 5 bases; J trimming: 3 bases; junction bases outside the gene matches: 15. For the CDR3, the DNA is TGTGCCAGCAGCCCTCAGCCCCAGATACAGGGGGACAATCAGCCCCAGCATTTT. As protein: CASSPQPQIQGDNQPQHF.

CDR3 sequence reads: CASSPQANYGYTF. The CDR3 bases are TGTGCCAGCAGCCCTCAAGCTAACTATGGCTACACCTTC. The chain carries TRBV28 and TRBJ1-2, with D uncertain. The germline V and J ends were trimmed by 6 bases and 0 bases, with 8 bases remaining between them. Germline-derived CDR1 and CDR2 are MDHEN and SYDVKM. The CDR3 length is 13 residues.